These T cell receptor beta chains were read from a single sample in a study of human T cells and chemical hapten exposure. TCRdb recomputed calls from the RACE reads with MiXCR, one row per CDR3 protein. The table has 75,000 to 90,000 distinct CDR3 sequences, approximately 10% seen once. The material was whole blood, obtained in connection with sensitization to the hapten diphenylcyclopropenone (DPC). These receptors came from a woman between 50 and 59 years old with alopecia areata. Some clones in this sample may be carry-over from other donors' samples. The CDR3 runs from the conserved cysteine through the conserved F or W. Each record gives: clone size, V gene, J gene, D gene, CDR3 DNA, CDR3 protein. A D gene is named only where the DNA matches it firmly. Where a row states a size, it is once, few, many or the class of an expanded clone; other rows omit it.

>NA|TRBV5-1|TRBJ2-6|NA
TGCGCCAGCAGCTTGGCCGGCAGGGCTGGGGCCAACGTCCTGACTTTC
CASSLAGRAGANVLTF
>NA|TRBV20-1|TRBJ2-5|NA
TGCAGTGCTCAGGCTGGGGAGACCCAGTACTTC
CSAQAGETQYF
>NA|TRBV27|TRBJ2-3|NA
TGTGCCACCAAGCTAGGGGGAGGCACAGATACGCAGTATTTT
CATKLGGGTDTQYF
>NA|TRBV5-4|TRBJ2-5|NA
TGTGCCAGCAGCTCCTCCTTCCCAGGGAGCGAGACCCAGTACTTC
CASSSSFPGSETQYF
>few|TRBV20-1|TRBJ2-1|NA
TGCAGTGCTAGACACCTCTTTGAGGGAGTAAACAATGAGCAGTTCTTC
CSARHLFEGVNNEQFF
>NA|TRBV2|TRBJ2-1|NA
TGTGCCAGCGGGGGTAATCTACCCGGCTCCTACAATGAGCAGTTCTTC
CASGGNLPGSYNEQFF
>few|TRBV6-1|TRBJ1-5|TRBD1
TGTGTCAGCAGTGGGACAGGGAACGCGCCCCAGCATTTT
CVSSGTGNAPQHF
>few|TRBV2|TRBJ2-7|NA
TGTGCCAGCAGTGAACCCCCGAACTACCTCTCCTACGAGCAGTACTTC
CASSEPPNYLSYEQYF
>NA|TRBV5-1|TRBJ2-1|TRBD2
TGCGCCAGCAGCTTGGATAGTAGCGGGAGCGGAGATGAGCAGTTCTTC
CASSLDSSGSGDEQFF
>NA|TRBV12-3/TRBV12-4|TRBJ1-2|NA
TGTGCCAGCAGTTTAGGGGGCCAAAACTATGGCTACACCTTC
CASSLGGQNYGYTF
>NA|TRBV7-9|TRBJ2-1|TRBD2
TGTGCCAGCAGCTCAGGACTAGCGGGAGTAGTTGAGCAGTTCTTC
CASSSGLAGVVEQFF
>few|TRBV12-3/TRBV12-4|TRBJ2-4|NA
TGTGCCAGCAGTTTGGACGCCAAAAACATTCAGTACTTC
CASSLDAKNIQYF
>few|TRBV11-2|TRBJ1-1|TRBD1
TGTGCCAGCAGCTCACTCCGGAGAGACAGGGGAGGTAGCACTGAAGCTTTCTTT
CASSSLRRDRGGSTEAFF
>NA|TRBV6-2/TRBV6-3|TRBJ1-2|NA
TGTGCCAGCAGTAGCCTACGGGGATCCTTCTATGGCTACACCTTC
CASSSLRGSFYGYTF
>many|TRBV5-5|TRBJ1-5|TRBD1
TGTGCCAGCAGCTTGGACAGGGGAGGTAGGGGCAATCAGCCCCAGCATTTT
CASSLDRGGRGNQPQHF
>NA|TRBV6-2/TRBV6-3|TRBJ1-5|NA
TGTGCCAGCACCTCCGGACAATTGTTCGGTGGGCCCCAGCATTTT
CASTSGQLFGGPQHF
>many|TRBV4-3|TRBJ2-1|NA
TGCGCCAGCAGCCCTAGGACGGCCTCCTACAATGAGCAGTTCTTC
CASSPRTASYNEQFF
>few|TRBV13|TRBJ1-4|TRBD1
TGTGCCAGCAGCTTCGGGACAGCCGAAAAACTGTTTTTT
CASSFGTAEKLFF
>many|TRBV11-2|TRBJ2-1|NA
TGTGCCAGCAGCCGGTCAGCGGAACACAATGAGCAGTTCTTC
CASSRSAEHNEQFF
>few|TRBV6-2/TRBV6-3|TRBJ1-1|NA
TGTGCCAGCAGTTCCACGGGACGCGGGAACACTGAAGCTTTCTTT
CASSSTGRGNTEAFF
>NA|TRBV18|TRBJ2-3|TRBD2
TGTGCCAGCTCACCAACTAGCGGGAGAGGCACAGATACGCAGTATTTT
CASSPTSGRGTDTQYF
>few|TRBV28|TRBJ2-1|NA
TGTGCCAGCAGTTTATGGGTCCCCAATGAGCAGTTCTTC
CASSLWVPNEQFF
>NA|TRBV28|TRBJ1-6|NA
TGTGCCAGCAGTTTGCTACAGGAGGGGAATTCACCCCTCCACTTT
CASSLLQEGNSPLHF
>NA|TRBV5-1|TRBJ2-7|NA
TGCGCCAGCAGCTCCGGGACGCGTGAAAACGAGCAGTACTTC
CASSSGTRENEQYF
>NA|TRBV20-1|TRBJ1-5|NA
TGCAGTGCTCAAGCGGCCAATCAGCCCCAGCATTTT
CSAQAANQPQHF
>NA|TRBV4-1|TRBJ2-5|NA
TGCACCAGCAGCCAAGCGGCCGGAGTCCAAGAGACCCAGTACTTC
CTSSQAAGVQETQYF
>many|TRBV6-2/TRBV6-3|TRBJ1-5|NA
TGTGCCAGCAGTTTCGTTTCACAGAGCAATCAGCCCCAGCATTTT
CASSFVSQSNQPQHF
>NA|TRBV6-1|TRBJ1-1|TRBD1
TGTGCCAGCGAGTACAGGGGGCAGAGCACTGAAGCTTTCTTT
CASEYRGQSTEAFF
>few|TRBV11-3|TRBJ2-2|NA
TGTGCCAGCAGCTTAGTTGGGGAGCTGTTTTTT
CASSLVGELFF
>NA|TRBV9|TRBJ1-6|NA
TGTGCCAGCAGCGTAGGCGGGGCGCCACCCCTCCACTTT
CASSVGGAPPLHF
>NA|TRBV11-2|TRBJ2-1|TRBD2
TGTGCCAGCAGCCCCAAAGGACTAGCGGGGACACAGAACAATGAGCAGTTCTTC
CASSPKGLAGTQNNEQFF
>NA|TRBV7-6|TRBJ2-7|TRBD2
TGTGTCAGCAGCCCGGGACTAGCGGGCTACGAGCAGTACTTC
CVSSPGLAGYEQYF
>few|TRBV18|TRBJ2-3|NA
TGTGCCAGCTCACCACTGAGGCAGGACCTCACAGATACGCAGTATTTT
CASSPLRQDLTDTQYF
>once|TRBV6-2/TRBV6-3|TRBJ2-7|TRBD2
TGTGCCACCAGACTAGCGGGACGGGAGCAGTACTTC
CATRLAGREQYF
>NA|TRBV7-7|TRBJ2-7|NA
TGTGCTAGCAGCTTAGGCGGGGGCGGCTACGAGCAGTACTTC
CASSLGGGGYEQYF
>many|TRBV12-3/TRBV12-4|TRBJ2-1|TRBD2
TGTGCCAGCAGTTCCTGGACTAGCGACTACAATGAGCAGTTCTTC
CASSSWTSDYNEQFF
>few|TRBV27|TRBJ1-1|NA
TGTGCCAGCAGCTACAGCACGCTCACTGAAGCTTTCTTT
CASSYSTLTEAFF
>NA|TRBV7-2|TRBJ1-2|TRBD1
TGTGCCAGCAGCTTATGGAACAGGGGGGCCAACTATGGCTACACCTTC
CASSLWNRGANYGYTF
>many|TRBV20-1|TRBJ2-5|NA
TGCAGTGCTAGAGTTCGCGAGACCCAGTACTTC
CSARVRETQYF
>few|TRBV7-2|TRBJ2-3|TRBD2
TGTGCCAGCACCACTAGCGGGGCGGGGTCAGATACGCAGTATTTT
CASTTSGAGSDTQYF
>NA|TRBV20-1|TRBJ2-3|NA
TGCAGTGCTAGAGGGGTAGCGGCTAGCACAGATACGCAGTATTTT
CSARGVAASTDTQYF
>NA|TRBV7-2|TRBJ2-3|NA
TGTGCCAGCAGCTTAGTGAGCGGGAGCACAGATACGCAGTATTTT
CASSLVSGSTDTQYF
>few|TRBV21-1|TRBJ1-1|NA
TGTGCCAGCAGCCGGCGGACAGGGATGAACACTGAAGCTTTCTTT
CASSRRTGMNTEAFF
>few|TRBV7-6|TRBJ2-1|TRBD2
TGTGCCAGCGGGAGGGACTCCTACAATGAGCAGTTCTTC
CASGRDSYNEQFF
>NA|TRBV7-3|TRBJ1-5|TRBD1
TGTGCCAGCAGCTTAGGACAGGCTCAGCCCCAGCATTTT
CASSLGQAQPQHF
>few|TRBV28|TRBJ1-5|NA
TGTGCCAGCAGTGCCTTGAGGGAGCCCTTTGAGCCCCAGCATTTT
CASSALREPFEPQHF
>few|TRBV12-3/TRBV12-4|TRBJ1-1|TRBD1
TGTGCCAGCAGTGTGGGACAGGGAAACACTGAAGCTTTCTTT
CASSVGQGNTEAFF
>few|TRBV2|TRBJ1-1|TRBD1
TGTGCCAGCAGGGCGGGACAGCACACTGAAGCTTTCTTT
CASRAGQHTEAFF
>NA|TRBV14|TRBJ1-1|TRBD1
TGTGCCAGCAGCCAGACAGGGGGCGCGAGAACTGAAGCTTTCTTT
CASSQTGGARTEAFF
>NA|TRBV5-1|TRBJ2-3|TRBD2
TGCGCCAGCAGCTTGGTTAGCGGGAAAGATACGCAGTATTTT
CASSLVSGKDTQYF
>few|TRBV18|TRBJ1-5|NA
TGTGCCAGCTCACCGGGACGGGGGGGCAATCAGCCCCAGCATTTT
CASSPGRGGNQPQHF
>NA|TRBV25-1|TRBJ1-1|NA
TGTGCCAGTAGAGGGTTAGGGAACACTGAAGCTTTCTTT
CASRGLGNTEAFF
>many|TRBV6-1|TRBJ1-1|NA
TGTGCCAGCAGTGTTACCGGTAACACTGAAGCTTTCTTT
CASSVTGNTEAFF
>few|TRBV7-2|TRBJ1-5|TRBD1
TGTGCCAGCAGCTCGCCGGGACAGGGAGGTCAGCCCCAGCATTTT
CASSSPGQGGQPQHF
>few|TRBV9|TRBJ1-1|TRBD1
TGTGCCAGCAGCCCACGACAGGGCGGGAACACTGAAGCTTTCTTT
CASSPRQGGNTEAFF